The 21 T cell receptor beta chains reported below all come from one sample, sequenced in a study of cytomegalovirus exposure and HLA in healthy donors. Both 60 Vbeta primers and 13 Jbeta primers went into the PCR. Generated by immunoSEQ multiplex PCR, the TCRdb table keeps only in-frame clones and is missing some. Of roughly 140,000 clones listed, 75% to 80% are singletons. The source material was PBMCs. The origin of the receptors is a male donor in good health and CMV-seronegative.

The chain joins TRBV5-8 to TRBJ1-3; D gene ambiguous. Per the germline V gene, CDR1 is SGHTS and CDR2 is YDEGEE. The V end was cut by 6 bases, the J end by 0 bases, with 16 bases between. This CDR3 is 16 amino acids long. The CDR3 DNA reads TGTGCCAGCACCGACCGGGGATCTTACTCTGGAAACACCATATATTTT. It translates to CASTDRGSYSGNTIYF.

This sequence joins TRBV19 and TRBJ2-7; 8 positions match TRBD1. With 0 bases clipped from V and 6 bases from J, the junction kept 13 bases outside the gene matches. This CDR3 contains 17 residues. The germline V gene has CDR1 LNHDA and CDR2 SQIVND (reference sequence). CDR3 residues: CASSIDGRRQGRSEQYF. CDR3 DNA: TGTGCCAGTAGTATAGACGGGCGGCGACAGGGGAGGAGCGAGCAGTACTTC.

In this sample, this clone turned up once. V usage is TRBV6-5 and J usage is TRBJ1-2; 7 bases are shared with TRBD1. This CDR3 is 15 amino acids long. The germline CDR1 and CDR2 sequences are MNHEY and SVGAGI. V shed 5 bases and J 2 bases; nucleotides not matched to a gene: 8. The CDR3 coding sequence is TGTGCCAGCAGTCGAGGGGGCGGTGAGAACTATGGCTACACCTTC. It yields the protein CASSRGGGENYGYTF.

J is TRBJ2-7 and V is TRBV5-4; 9 bases are shared with TRBD1. V trimming: 4 bases; J trimming: 0 bases; junction bases outside the gene matches: 5. Germline CDR1 is SGHNT and CDR2 is YYREEE (reference sequence). CDR3 length equals 15 residues. The CDR3 region has the DNA TGTGCCAGCAGCGTCCCGGACAGGGGCTCCTACGAGCAGTACTTC. Translation: CASSVPDRGSYEQYF.

V is TRBV7-2 and J is TRBJ2-5; 12 bases are a match to TRBD2. CDR3 length: 18 amino acids. Unmatched junction bases numbered 12, after V lost 5 bases and J lost 2 bases. From germline, CDR1 is SGHTA and CDR2 FQGNSA. The chain's CDR3 is CASSPRPSGRASQETQYF. CDR3 nucleotides: TGTGCCAGCAGCCCCCGGCCTAGCGGGAGGGCCTCGCAAGAGACCCAGTACTTC.

This chain links TRBV30 with TRBJ1-1; 8 bases are shared with TRBD1. Trimming cost V 8 bases and J 3 bases; bases outside gene matches: 5. Germline CDR1 GTSNPN, CDR2 SVGIG (reference sequence). CDR3 size: 12 residues. The DNA of the CDR3 is TGTGCCGGATTACAGGGGGACACTGAAGCTTTCTTT. It translates to CAGLQGDTEAFF.

The chain links TRBV4-1 to TRBJ2-1, with 9 bases lining up with TRBD1. The trim removed 1 base at V and 8 bases at J, leaving 9 bases unmatched. Germline V gives CDR1 MGHRA, CDR2 YSYEKL. The CDR3 runs 16 residues. CDR3 nucleotides: TGCGCCAGCAGCCAAGGTACAGGGGGCTTGAGGGATGAGCAGTTCTTC. Protein product: CASSQGTGGLRDEQFF.

The V call is TRBV15, the J call TRBJ1-2; D unclear. The V end was cut by 1 base, the J end by 4 bases, with 16 bases between. In germline, CDR1 is LNHNV, CDR2 YYDKDF (reference sequence). This CDR3 spans 16 amino acids. CDR3 nucleotides: TGTGCCACCAGCAGAGGGCCTGCCGAACGTTCCTATGGCTACACCTTC. Protein sequence: CATSRGPAERSYGYTF.

The rearrangement joins TRBV7-9 to TRBJ2-5; TRBD2 aligns across 8 bases. The J call may be faulty, since TRBJ2-7 better matches the DNA end. The CDR3 loop spans 15 amino acids. CDR1 SEHNR and CDR2 FQNEAQ come from the germline V gene (reference sequence). The CDR3 DNA follows: TGTGCCAGCAGCCCACCCTTGGGACTAGGTGGCGAGCAGTACTTC. Its protein product is CASSPPLGLGGEQYF.

The rearrangement uses TRBV5-4 and TRBJ2-7; 7 nucleotides match TRBD2. CDR1 and CDR2 (germline): SGHNT, YYREEE (reference sequence). The CDR3 is 15 amino acids. V shed 4 bases and J 0 bases; nucleotides not matched to a gene: 7. The CDR3 DNA sequence: TGTGCCAGCAGCCCTACTAGCGCCAGCTCCTACGAGCAGTACTTC. Translated, it gives CASSPTSASSYEQYF. Looking up the rest from reference TRBV5-4 and TRBJ2-7 gives the full variable domain: ETGVTQSPTHLIKTRGQQVTLRCSSQSGHNTVSWYQQALGQGPQFIFQYYREEENGRGNFPPRFSGLQFPNYSSELNVNALELDDSALYLCASSPTSASSYEQYFGPGTRLTVT.

A few counts support this clone. This chain uses TRBV5-1 with TRBJ1-1, with D unresolved. CDR3 size: 14 residues. Trimming took off 4 bases at V and 7 bases at J, with 17 bases between the two ends. The V gene's germline CDR1 is SGHRS and CDR2 YFSETQ. Here the CDR3 DNA reads TGCGCCAGCAGCGAGAGCCAAAATGGTGGTGAAGCTTTCTTT. Protein: CASSESQNGGEAFF.

The chain has TRBV4-3 and TRBJ2-1; the D gene is possibly TRBD1 (6 bases). The CDR3 is 16 residues long. Germline lookup yields CDR1 LGHNA and CDR2 YSLEER. Trimming removed 0 bases from V and 6 bases from J, with 15 bases in between. CDR3 DNA: TGCGCCAGCAGCCAAGATTCGGGCAGGGGCGGCAATGAGCAGTTCTTC. This encodes CASSQDSGRGGNEQFF.

The chain is built from TRBV7-9 and TRBJ1-2; D ambiguous. Deletions cut 2 bases from V and 3 bases from J, with 13 bases between. CDR1 is SEHNR and CDR2 is FQNEAQ in the germline V gene (reference sequence). This CDR3 region has 15 residues. This CDR3 is CASSLNFGGDYGYTF. The DNA of the CDR3 is TGTGCCAGCAGCTTAAACTTTGGAGGAGACTATGGCTACACCTTC.

The count of this clone is one. V and J are TRBV30 and TRBJ2-3; the D gene is possibly TRBD1 (6 bases). The CDR3 has 15 residues. The V gene lost 1 base and the J gene lost 4 bases, with 15 bases spanning the gap. Germline CDR1 and CDR2: GTSNPN and SVGIG (reference sequence). The CDR3 nucleotides read TGTGCCTGGAGTGCCGGGACAAAAACAGCAGATACGCAGTATTTT. Amino acid sequence: CAWSAGTKTADTQYF.

DNA for the CDR3: TGTGCCAGCAGTGGGGACAGTCTGAGGGAGACCCAGTACTTC. Its translation: CASSGDSLRETQYF. The chain joins TRBV2 to TRBJ2-5, with TRBD1 matching over 7 bases. The V gene end was trimmed by 4 bases and the J gene end by 5 bases; junction bases not matched to a gene: 7. The CDR3 is made up of 14 amino acids. CDR1 SNHLY and CDR2 FYNNEI come from the germline V gene.

J is TRBJ2-3 and V is TRBV9; a weak D match, TRBD2 (6 bases). The germline V gene has CDR1 SGDLS and CDR2 YYNGEE. This CDR3 has 15 residues. Trimming cost V 0 bases and J 4 bases, with 12 bases left between them. The CDR3 coding sequence is TGTGCCAGCAGCGTAGCGGGGACTTGGGCAGATACGCAGTATTTT. Translating it yields CASSVAGTWADTQYF.

In its sample, this clone was seen a few times. J is TRBJ1-1 and V is TRBV7-3; 8 nucleotides align to TRBD1. Germline trimming cut 2 bases from V and 2 bases from J; bases unmatched to any gene: 1. This CDR3 spans 14 amino acids. Per the germline V gene, CDR1 is SGHTA and CDR2 is FQGTGA. The CDR3 spells CASSLAGGNTEAFF. CDR3 in DNA: TGTGCCAGCAGCTTAGCAGGGGGCAACACTGAAGCTTTCTTT.

A few counts support this clone. The rearrangement links TRBV5-5 to TRBJ2-1; D possibly corresponds to TRBD1 (7 bases). Germline assignment: CDR1 SGHKS and CDR2 YYEKEE (reference sequence). Trimming pared 1 base from V and 6 bases from J, leaving 14 bases between. This CDR3 is 15 amino acids long. Written as DNA, the CDR3 is TGTGCCAGCAGCTTGTGGCAGGGGGGACGCAATGAGCAGTTCTTC. It specifies CASSLWQGGRNEQFF.

The chain joins TRBV4-3 to TRBJ1-1; 7 bases are shared with TRBD1. In germline, CDR1 is LGHNA, CDR2 YSLEER. This CDR3 spans 13 amino acids. Germline trimming cut 4 bases from V and 6 bases from J; bases unmatched to any gene: 5. The CDR3 DNA sequence: TGCGCCAGCAGCCCTACAGGGGCCGCTGAAGCTTTCTTT. It codes for CASSPTGAAEAFF.

The chain is built from TRBV27 and TRBJ2-5, with D perhaps matching TRBD2 (6 bases). The germline V and J ends were trimmed by 5 bases and 5 bases, with 15 bases remaining between them. Looked up from germline, CDR1 is MNHEY and CDR2 is SMNVEV (reference sequence). The CDR3 spans 14 residues. DNA for the CDR3: TGTGCCAGCAGTCCCTGGACGAGCGGGGAGACCCAGTACTTC. Its protein is CASSPWTSGETQYF.

The rearrangement uses TRBV4-3 and TRBJ2-5; D perhaps matches TRBD2 (5 bases). The J call could be wrong; TRBJ2-7 is a better fit for the DNA end. There are 16 residues in the CDR3. Germline V gives CDR1 LGHNA, CDR2 YSLEER. The CDR3 sequence: CASSQGVTPGLYEQYF. The CDR3 nucleotides are TGCGCCAGCAGCCAAGGGGTGACCCCCGGACTCTACGAGCAGTACTTC.